These T cell receptor beta chains were read from a single sample in a study of T cells in Graves' hyperthyroidism and ophthalmopathy. TCRdb called the multiplex PCR reads again in MiXCR, with one record for every CDR3 protein. The sample lists over 500,000 distinct CDR3 sequences, 46% seen once, with about 45% in the top ten. Sequencing was carried out using peripheral blood or thyroid tissue (not recorded which). These receptors were collected from an adult woman with Graves' disease, either hyperthyroidism or ophthalmopathy (not recorded which). The CDR3 runs from the conserved cysteine through the conserved F or W. The order of the fields is J gene, V gene, CDR3 protein.

J gene: TRBJ1-5; V gene: TRBV7-9; CDR3 protein: CASSETTLPSNQPQHF
J gene: TRBJ1-3; V gene: TRBV10-3; CDR3 protein: CASSPGRDSYSGNTIYF
J gene: TRBJ2-7; V gene: TRBV28; CDR3 protein: CASSAPAGALSYEQYF
J gene: TRBJ2-2; V gene: TRBV10-3; CDR3 protein: CARPPGRETGELFF
J gene: TRBJ1-1; V gene: TRBV7-2; CDR3 protein: CASILSGTTNTEAFF
J gene: TRBJ1-2; V gene: TRBV5-1; CDR3 protein: CASSSRDSNGIYGYTF
J gene: TRBJ2-3; V gene: TRBV6-5; CDR3 protein: CASSSTSGRGDTQYF
J gene: TRBJ2-5; V gene: TRBV7-9; CDR3 protein: CASSLAGQLQETQYF
J gene: TRBJ2-7; V gene: TRBV11-1; CDR3 protein: CASSPPYSYEQYF
J gene: TRBJ2-5; V gene: TRBV29-1; CDR3 protein: CSVEEEQETQYF
J gene: TRBJ1-1; V gene: TRBV7-3; CDR3 protein: CASSSRTNTEAFF
J gene: TRBJ1-6; V gene: TRBV7-9; CDR3 protein: CASSSTGEISPLHF
J gene: TRBJ2-5; V gene: TRBV11-2; CDR3 protein: CASILTSGEETQYF
J gene: TRBJ1-3; V gene: TRBV10-3; CDR3 protein: CAITPGQGGNTIYF
J gene: TRBJ2-7; V gene: TRBV28; CDR3 protein: CASRRTDINSYEQYF
J gene: TRBJ1-6; V gene: TRBV7-9; CDR3 protein: CASSLGQGNNSPLHF
J gene: TRBJ1-1; V gene: TRBV2; CDR3 protein: CASRQGLGNTEAFF
J gene: TRBJ1-2; V gene: TRBV7-9; CDR3 protein: CASSLDRGVSGYTF
J gene: TRBJ1-1; V gene: TRBV20-1; CDR3 protein: CSASGFTEAFF
J gene: TRBJ2-2; V gene: TRBV7-9; CDR3 protein: CASSFGLNTGELFF
J gene: TRBJ1-4; V gene: TRBV29-1; CDR3 protein: CSVVGPGEPSNEKLFF
J gene: TRBJ1-5; V gene: TRBV19; CDR3 protein: CASSSQGAQDTNQPQHF
J gene: TRBJ2-7; V gene: TRBV15; CDR3 protein: CATSSRREAYEQYF
J gene: TRBJ1-2; V gene: TRBV7-2; CDR3 protein: CASTTGGNYGYTF
J gene: TRBJ2-5; V gene: TRBV11-2; CDR3 protein: CASSTGTGGSETQYF
J gene: TRBJ2-2; V gene: TRBV12-3/TRBV12-4; CDR3 protein: CASSLVVGGRAYTGELFF
J gene: TRBJ2-7; V gene: TRBV10-3; CDR3 protein: CATRTDLLDEQYF
J gene: TRBJ2-5; V gene: TRBV7-2; CDR3 protein: CASSTPRAGETQYF
J gene: TRBJ2-2; V gene: TRBV7-3; CDR3 protein: CASSPNDGRLTGELFF
J gene: TRBJ2-5; V gene: TRBV7-6; CDR3 protein: CASSTRDREETQYF
J gene: TRBJ2-3; V gene: TRBV29-1; CDR3 protein: CSVSRAAGTDTQYF
J gene: TRBJ1-1; V gene: TRBV20-1; CDR3 protein: CSASREMNTEAFF
J gene: TRBJ1-4; V gene: TRBV10-3; CDR3 protein: CAISESGGMVEKLFF
J gene: TRBJ2-5; V gene: TRBV2; CDR3 protein: CASSEGTSGAQETQYF
J gene: TRBJ1-3; V gene: TRBV20-1; CDR3 protein: CGASPLSLGNTIYF
J gene: TRBJ1-6; V gene: TRBV7-8; CDR3 protein: CASSLVGTALSPLHF
J gene: TRBJ2-7; V gene: TRBV12-3/TRBV12-4; CDR3 protein: CARSSSLYEQYF